The 25 T cell receptor beta chains listed next were all sequenced from one sample in a study of T cell changes during pregnancy in multiple sclerosis. Libraries were prepared by immunoSEQ multiplex PCR; TCRdb keeps only in-frame clonotypes and omits some of them. The data show around 97,000 clones, around nine tenths seen once. The starting material was peripheral blood, obtained in the second trimester of pregnancy. The receptors come from a female donor in good health, enrolled as a control in a pregnancy study.

V gene TRBV18 combines with J gene TRBJ2-5, with D tentatively TRBD2 (5 bases). The CDR3 extends over 14 amino acids. The V gene lost 2 bases and the J gene lost 7 bases, with 14 bases spanning the gap. Looked up from germline, CDR1 is KGHSH and CDR2 is LQKENI. The CDR3 nucleotides read TGTGCCAGCTCACCAGTTGGAGGAAGGGTGACCCAGTACTTC. Its translation is CASSPVGGRVTQYF.

The gene calls are TRBV28 and TRBJ1-3, with unresolved D. The CDR3 totals 15 residues. V was shortened by 3 bases and J by 0 bases, with 9 bases between the two germline ends. Germline lookup yields CDR1 MDHEN and CDR2 SYDVKM. CDR3 amino acids: CASSLGGFSGNTIYF. CDR3 sequence (DNA): TGTGCCAGCAGTTTGGGCGGGTTCTCTGGAAACACCATATATTTT.

This clone appeared a single time. This sequence joins TRBV6-1 and TRBJ1-1; tentatively, D is TRBD1 (6 bases). CDR3 length equals 11 residues. Trimming left V 7 bases short and J 8 bases short, with 11 bases between. CDR1 is MNHNS and CDR2 is SASEGT in the germline V gene. In DNA, the CDR3 is TGTGCCAGCAACAGGGCGGTCGAAGCTTTCTTT. This translates into CASNRAVEAFF.

V and J are TRBV7-7 and TRBJ2-5; 11 nucleotides agree with TRBD2. Germline assignment: CDR1 SSHAT and CDR2 FNYEAQ (reference sequence). J gave up 7 bases and V 6 bases, and 7 bases lay outside the gene matches. This CDR3 is 14 amino acids long. The CDR3 coding sequence is TGTGCCAGCAGTTTTAGCGGGGGGGCTGGGACCCAGTACTTC. Amino acid sequence: CASSFSGGAGTQYF.

This clone was detected a few times. The chain recombines TRBV15 with TRBJ1-2, with a possible D match to TRBD1 (5 bases). The V gene lost 0 bases and the J gene lost 8 bases, with 16 bases spanning the gap. CDR1 is LNHNV and CDR2 is YYDKDF in the germline V gene (reference sequence). The CDR3 totals 15 residues. CDR3 coding DNA: TGTGCCACCAGCAGAGACCGAGTGTCGGGGGAAGGCTACACCTTC. Amino acids: CATSRDRVSGEGYTF. Together with reference TRBV15 and TRBJ1-2, the CDR3 gives the full variable domain: DAMVIQNPRYQVTQFGKPVTLSCSQTLNHNVMYWYQQKSSQAPKLLFHYYDKDFNNEADTPDNFQSRRPNTSFCFLDIRSPGLGDTAMYLCATSRDRVSGEGYTFGSGTRLTVV.

CDR3 amino acids: CASSDSSVVWDTSILYSNQPQHF. CDR3 DNA sequence: TGTGCCAGCAGTGACTCGAGTGTGGTGTGGGACACGAGTATTCTTTATAGCAATCAGCCCCAGCATTTT. The chain has TRBV6-4 and TRBJ1-5, with D possibly matching TRBD1 (6 bases). V lost 0 bases to trimming and J lost 0 bases, with 30 bases between them. CDR1 and CDR2 (germline): MRHNA, SNTAGT. The CDR3 contains 23 residues.

The genes are TRBV28 and TRBJ1-5, with unresolved D. Germline assignment: CDR1 MDHEN and CDR2 SYDVKM. V lost 4 bases and J 2 bases, leaving 15 bases between the germline ends. This CDR3 is 16 amino acids long. DNA of the CDR3: TGTGCCAGCAGTTCATACGGGGTTCTGGGCAATCAGCCCCAGCATTTT. Its translation is CASSSYGVLGNQPQHF.

This chain uses TRBV5-6 with TRBJ1-5, with D perhaps TRBD1 (6 bases). Germline CDR1 reads SGHDT; CDR2 reads YYEEEE. The CDR3 has 16 amino acids. Trimming removed 0 bases from V and 1 base from J, with 11 bases in between. The CDR3 DNA reads as TGTGCCAGCAGCTTGGGAACAGGGTTGAGCAATCAGCCCCAGCATTTT. Amino acid sequence: CASSLGTGLSNQPQHF.

The V gene is TRBV7-2, the J gene TRBJ2-3; 7 bases agree with TRBD2. V gave up 5 bases and J gave up 4 bases; unmatched junction bases: 6. This CDR3 spans 14 amino acids. Germline V gene data show CDR1 as SGHTA and CDR2 as FQGNSA. The CDR3 region is CASSTRSGPDTQYF. DNA of the CDR3: TGTGCCAGCAGCACTCGTAGCGGGCCAGATACGCAGTATTTT.

The chain carries TRBV7-9 and TRBJ1-1, with a possible D match to TRBD1 (6 bases). Per the germline V gene, CDR1 is SEHNR and CDR2 is FQNEAQ (reference sequence). This CDR3 region has 16 residues. V was trimmed by 1 base and J by 1 base, leaving 13 bases between them. CDR3 protein: CASSLETGGSNTEAFF. CDR3 coding DNA: TGTGCCAGCAGCTTAGAAACGGGGGGCTCGAACACTGAAGCTTTCTTT.

The rearrangement joins TRBV6-5 to TRBJ2-2; no clear D gene. V lost 6 bases and J 5 bases, leaving 10 bases between the germline ends. Germline V CDR1 and CDR2: MNHEY, SVGAGI. The CDR3 loop spans 13 amino acids. As DNA, the CDR3 is TGTGCCAGCAGCTTACTTACTACCGGGGAGCTGTTTTTT. Translation: CASSLLTTGELFF.

The gene calls are TRBV29-1 and TRBJ2-7, with TRBD2 matching over 10 bases. J lost 0 bases, V lost 7 bases, and 9 bases had no gene match. The CDR3 is 15 residues long. The germline gives CDR1 SQVTM, CDR2 ANQGSEA. CDR3 amino acids: CSGSRLAGSSYEQYF. The CDR3 DNA reads as TGCAGCGGTTCCAGACTAGCGGGTTCCTCCTACGAGCAGTACTTC.

This clone has only one observation. The chain employs TRBV11-2 and TRBJ1-2, with 8 bases lining up with TRBD1. Germline V gene lookup returns CDR1 SGHAT and CDR2 FQNNGV. V was pared by 6 bases and J by 7 bases, with 10 bases of the junction left unmatched. The CDR3 has 14 residues. CDR3: CASRLSGTGSGYTF. The CDR3 DNA reads TGTGCCAGCAGACTGTCCGGGACAGGTTCTGGCTACACCTTC.

V usage is TRBV6-4 and J usage is TRBJ2-1, with a tentative D call TRBD2 (6 bases). CDR1 is MRHNA and CDR2 is SNTAGT in the germline V gene. The CDR3 runs 14 residues. V dropped 4 bases and J dropped 1 base, with 8 bases sitting between them. In DNA form, the CDR3 reads TGTGCCAGCAGTGCGGGAGAATCCTACAATGAGCAGTTCTTC. Translated: CASSAGESYNEQFF.

The rearrangement uses TRBV9 and TRBJ2-2, with D perhaps TRBD1 (6 bases). The V gene lost 3 bases and the J gene lost 2 bases, with 14 bases spanning the gap. The germline CDR1 and CDR2 sequences are SGDLS and YYNGEE. The CDR3 spans 16 residues. The CDR3 reads CASSAYGQLNTGELFF. As DNA, the CDR3 is TGTGCCAGCAGCGCCTACGGACAGCTTAACACCGGGGAGCTGTTTTTT.

This rearrangement joins TRBV28 to TRBJ2-4, with TRBD2 as a possible D gene (5 bases). From germline, CDR1 is MDHEN and CDR2 SYDVKM. V lost 5 bases and J 7 bases, leaving 15 bases between the germline ends. CDR3 length equals 14 residues. The CDR3, as DNA: TGTGCCAGCAGTGAAGCCGGGGAGCCGAACATTCAGTACTTC. This encodes CASSEAGEPNIQYF. Full variable domain (remainder filled in from reference TRBV28 and TRBJ2-4): DVKVTQSSRYLVKRTGEKVFLECVQDMDHENMFWYRQDPGLGLRLIYFSYDVKMKEKGDIPEGYSVSREKKERFSLILESASTNQTSMYLCASSEAGEPNIQYFGAGTRLSVL.

This rearrangement joins TRBV21-1 to TRBJ1-1; TRBD1 was called by the table and not checked on the DNA. TRBV21-1 is reported as a pseudogene. The CDR3 consists of 14 residues. CDR3 nucleotides: TGTGCCAGCAGGAGACAGGGGCCGGGCACTGAAGCTTTCTTT. It yields the protein CASRRQGPGTEAFF.

CDR3 amino acids: CASMGGLTYNEQFF. The CDR3 DNA follows: TGTGCCAGCATGGGGGGGCTCACCTACAATGAGCAGTTCTTC. The chain carries TRBV6-1 and TRBJ2-1, with a weak D call TRBD2 (7 bases). CDR3 length equals 14 residues. V was clipped by 7 bases and J by 2 bases, with 12 bases between them. Germline assignment: CDR1 MNHNS and CDR2 SASEGT.

The chain employs TRBV6-5 and TRBJ2-3; TRBD1 aligns across 8 bases. Trimming took 10 bases from V and 1 from J; bases not matched to a gene: 10. This CDR3 has 15 residues. Germline V CDR1 and CDR2: MNHEY, SVGAGI. The CDR3 region has the DNA TGTGCCACCACGCGACAGGGGTTGGGCACAGATACGCAGTATTTT. As protein: CATTRQGLGTDTQYF.

This chain connects TRBV11-2 to TRBJ2-1; D call uncertain. Germline V gene sequence: CDR1 SGHAT, CDR2 FQNNGV. This CDR3 contains 12 residues. The V gene lost 4 bases and the J gene lost 6 bases, with 7 bases spanning the gap. The CDR3 nucleotides are TGTGCCAGCAGCTCCTCTAGCAATGAGCAGTTCTTC. Amino acid sequence: CASSSSSNEQFF. Full variable domain (outside the CDR3, taken from reference TRBV11-2 and TRBJ2-1): EAGVAQSPRYKIIEKRQSVAFWCNPISGHATLYWYQQILGQGPKLLIQFQNNGVVDDSQLPKDRFSAERLKGVDSTLKIQPAKLEDSAVYLCASSSSSNEQFFGPGTRLTVL.

V and J are TRBV7-8 and TRBJ2-2; 8 nucleotides align to TRBD1. The germline gives CDR1 SGHVS, CDR2 FQNEAQ. Trimming took 5 bases from V and 1 from J; bases not matched to a gene: 6. CDR3 length: 16 amino acids. The CDR3 spells CASSRGDRGNTGELFF. CDR3 DNA: TGTGCCAGCAGCCGAGGAGACAGGGGGAACACCGGGGAGCTGTTTTTT.

The chain joins TRBV29-1 to TRBJ1-4; a weak D match, TRBD1 (5 bases). The V end was cut by 2 bases, the J end by 0 bases, with 10 bases between. This CDR3 has 15 residues. CDR1 SQVTM and CDR2 ANQGSEA come from the germline V gene. The CDR3 loop reads CSVEPTGSTNEKLFF. CDR3 nucleotides: TGCAGCGTTGAACCAACAGGATCAACTAATGAAAAACTGTTTTTT.

This clone has only one observation. J is TRBJ2-1 and V is TRBV6-1, with D possibly being TRBD1 (5 bases). Trimming removed 7 bases at V and 9 bases at J, with 19 bases between. The length of the CDR3 is 14 residues. The germline V gene has CDR1 MNHNS and CDR2 SASEGT. The CDR3 spells CASNHRRNLVEQFF. The CDR3 bases are TGTGCCAGCAACCACAGGCGGAATCTAGTTGAGCAGTTCTTC.

The chain combines TRBV7-2 with TRBJ2-3; TRBD2 matches 15 bases. The trim removed 5 bases at V and 4 bases at J, leaving 10 bases unmatched. Germline loops: CDR1 SGHTA, CDR2 FQGNSA. The CDR3 contains 18 residues. The CDR3 DNA sequence: TGTGCCAGCAGCCCTTACGGGACTAGCGGGAGGCCATCAGATACGCAGTATTTT. Residues: CASSPYGTSGRPSDTQYF.

The chain links TRBV11-3 to TRBJ2-2, with TRBD2 matching 10 bases. The V gene's germline CDR1 is SGHNT and CDR2 YENEEA. The V gene end was trimmed by 6 bases and the J gene end by 6 bases; junction bases not matched to a gene: 4. CDR3 length: 14 amino acids. The DNA of the CDR3 is TGTGCCAGCAGTCCACTAGCGGGATCCGGGGAGCTGTTTTTT. Protein: CASSPLAGSGELFF.